Following are 31 T cell receptor beta chains from one sample sequenced in a study of CD8+CD57+ T cells in acquired aplastic anemia. Genomic DNA constituted the template upon which TCR beta VDJ and CDR3 profiling was performed. TCRdb called the reads again in MiXCR, with one record for every CDR3 protein. The sample has roughly 180,000 distinct CDR3 sequences, roughly 60% seen once. Only patients with CD8+CD57+ cell expansion on flow cytometry were chosen for sequencing. The source material was sorted CD4+, CD8+, or CD8+CD57+ T cells (not recorded which) from PBMCs. Receptor source: a human donor with aplastic anemia.

The chain recombines TRBV20-1 with TRBJ2-5; TRBD2 matches 7 bases. Trimming removed 3 bases from V and 12 bases from J; junction bases left unmatched: 7. The CDR3 is 11 residues long. Germline V gene lookup returns CDR1 DFQATT and CDR2 SNEGSKA (reference sequence). The CDR3 region has the DNA TGCAGTGCTAGGTCGGAGCTAGCGGAGTACTTC. Amino acids: CSARSELAEYF.

As DNA, the CDR3 is TGCAGTGCTAGGCCACCGCCGACGGGCGGCTTGGAAGCTTTCTTT. This sequence encodes CSARPPPTGGLEAFF. The chain recombines TRBV20-1 with TRBJ1-1, with D unresolved. Germline V lookup: CDR1 DFQATT, CDR2 SNEGSKA (reference sequence). The CDR3 totals 15 residues. V lost 3 bases, J lost 8 bases, and 22 bases lay in between.

CDR3 nucleotides: TGTGCCAGCAGCCAAGAGGTTAGGAAGGGAGATACGCAGTATTTT. Protein: CASSQEVRKGDTQYF. The chain employs TRBV14 and TRBJ2-3; the D is unclear. The CDR3 runs 15 residues. CDR1 SGHDN and CDR2 FVKESK come from the germline V gene. V was cut by 0 bases and J by 5 bases, with 12 bases left in between. The variable domain in full, with the rest retrieved from reference TRBV14 and TRBJ2-3, is EAGVTQFPSHSVIEKGQTVTLRCDPISGHDNLYWYRRVMGKEIKFLLHFVKESKQDESGMPNNRFLAERTGGTYSTLKVQPAELEDSGVYFCASSQEVRKGDTQYFGPGTRLTVL.

This clonotype was counted only a few times. Germline is not matched at one junction end, which may reflect a read error. This chain connects TRBV7-7 to TRBJ2-5; the match to TRBD2 covers 9 bases. Germline V CDR1 and CDR2: SSHAT, FNYEAQ (reference sequence). The CDR3 has 18 residues. The CDR3 loop reads CASSLGGWGSGGQETQYF. The CDR3 DNA reads as TGTGCTAGCAGCTTAGGTGGTTGGGGTAGCGGGGGCCAAGAGACCCAGTACTTC.

V is TRBV15 and J is TRBJ1-5; possibly TRBD1 for D (6 bases). The CDR3 loop spans 18 amino acids. V was shortened by 3 bases and J by 2 bases, with 20 bases between the two germline ends. Germline loops: CDR1 LNHNV, CDR2 YYDKDF (reference sequence). The CDR3 sequence is CATSRATGGDNGNQPQHF. Written as DNA, the CDR3 is TGTGCCACCAGCAGGGCTACCGGGGGCGACAATGGCAATCAGCCCCAGCATTTT. Together with reference TRBV15 and TRBJ1-5, the CDR3 gives the full variable domain: DAMVIQNPRYQVTQFGKPVTLSCSQTLNHNVMYWYQQKSSQAPKLLFHYYDKDFNNEADTPDNFQSRRPNTSFCFLDIRSPGLGDTAMYLCATSRATGGDNGNQPQHFGDGTRLSIL.

The V gene is TRBV12-3 or TRBV12-4, the J gene TRBJ2-7; no clear D. The CDR3 spans 13 residues. Deletions cut 1 base from V and 3 bases from J, with 7 bases between. The CDR3 loop is CASSLGRNYEQYF. In DNA, the CDR3 is TGTGCCAGCAGTTTAGGGCGGAACTACGAGCAGTACTTC.

At least ten counts were recorded for this clonotype. V gene TRBV12-3 or TRBV12-4 combines with J gene TRBJ1-6; 8 bases are shared with TRBD1. There are 14 residues in the CDR3. After removal of 5 bases from V and 6 bases from J, the junction contained 3 bases not matched to a gene. CDR3 in DNA: TGTGCCAGCAGTCCGGGACAGGTTAATTCACCCCTCCACTTT. Translation: CASSPGQVNSPLHF.

The sample holds many counts of this clonotype. V gene TRBV6-5 combines with J gene TRBJ2-2; 8 positions match TRBD1. Per germline, CDR1 MNHEY and CDR2 SVGAGI. Trimming removed 5 bases from V and 1 base from J; junction bases left unmatched: 6. The CDR3 contains 16 residues. The CDR3 sequence is CASSPGQGWNTGELFF. The DNA for the CDR3 is TGTGCCAGCAGTCCTGGACAGGGATGGAACACCGGGGAGCTGTTTTTT.

This clonotype was observed many times. V gene TRBV5-1 combines with J gene TRBJ2-7, with 11 bases aligning to TRBD1. The CDR3 is made up of 15 amino acids. Germline assignment: CDR1 SGHRS and CDR2 YFSETQ. J lost 2 bases, V lost 2 bases, and 3 bases had no gene match. Here the CDR3 DNA reads TGCGCCAGCAGCTTAAGGGACAGGGGGACCTACGAGCAGTACTTC. It codes for CASSLRDRGTYEQYF.

V is TRBV2 and J is TRBJ2-3, with 7 bases identical to TRBD2. Germline CDR1 and CDR2: SNHLY and FYNNEI. The CDR3 is 14 residues long. J lost 5 bases, V lost 0 bases, and 2 bases had no gene match. CDR3 in amino acids: CASSEATGGDTQYF. The CDR3 nucleotides are TGTGCCAGCAGTGAAGCGACGGGGGGAGATACGCAGTATTTT.

This clonotype was recorded a few times. J is TRBJ2-5 and V is TRBV7-2; the D gene is possibly TRBD1 (5 bases). CDR1 is SGHTA and CDR2 is FQGNSA in the germline V gene. This CDR3 has 14 amino acids. Trimming took 11 bases from V and 5 from J, leaving 21 bases between them. CDR3 nucleotide sequence: TGTGCCGGCTCTCCGGTAGGGGTTCAGGAGACCCAGTACTTC. Translated, it gives CAGSPVGVQETQYF.

This clonotype has a count of ten or more. The J gene is TRBJ2-7, the V gene TRBV12-3 or TRBV12-4; no clear D. Trimming took off 5 bases at V and 3 bases at J, with 8 bases between the two ends. This CDR3 region has 12 residues. In DNA form, the CDR3 reads TGTGCCAGCAGTATCTCAGGCTACGAGCAGTACTTC. Protein: CASSISGYEQYF.

The rearrangement joins TRBV7-2 to TRBJ1-1; D call uncertain. V gave up 6 bases and J gave up 6 bases, with 11 bases separating them. Germline V CDR1 and CDR2: SGHTA, FQGNSA. This CDR3 region has 12 residues. CDR3 amino acids: CASSTGVPEAFF. The CDR3 bases are TGTGCCAGCAGTACCGGGGTCCCTGAAGCTTTCTTT.

This rearrangement joins TRBV5-1 to TRBJ2-1; 14 positions match TRBD2. V shed 0 bases, J shed 1 base, and the junction held 3 bases outside the gene matches. Germline assignment: CDR1 SGHRS and CDR2 YFSETQ. The CDR3 is made up of 18 amino acids. The CDR3 DNA reads as TGCGCCAGCAGCTTGGGGACTAGCGGGAGGATGTCCTACAATGAGCAGTTCTTC. Protein: CASSLGTSGRMSYNEQFF.

This clonotype came up many times. The chain recombines TRBV5-6 with TRBJ2-3; D is unclear. The ends were cut back, 1 base at V and 5 bases at J, with 5 bases in the middle. Germline CDR1 SGHDT, CDR2 YYEEEE. The CDR3 loop spans 12 amino acids. The CDR3 DNA sequence: TGTGCCAGCAGCTTGCCGGTAGATACGCAGTATTTT. This codes for CASSLPVDTQYF.

This clonotype was seen a few times. The chain recombines TRBV27 with TRBJ2-1, with 7 bases lining up with TRBD1. The V gene's germline CDR1 is MNHEY and CDR2 SMNVEV (reference sequence). V lost 5 bases, J lost 7 bases, and 5 bases stayed unmatched. The CDR3 has 13 residues. The CDR3 loop is CASSITGVNEQFF. The CDR3 nucleotides read TGTGCCAGCAGTATAACAGGGGTTAATGAGCAGTTCTTC.

The chain is built from TRBV2 and TRBJ1-5; D unclear. Germline V lookup: CDR1 SNHLY, CDR2 FYNNEI. The V end lost 4 bases, the J end lost 0 bases, and 13 bases lay between the germline ends. The CDR3 sequence is 16 residues long. In DNA form, the CDR3 reads TGTGCCAGCAGTGTCGCGGACGTATATAGCAATCAGCCCCAGCATTTT. As protein: CASSVADVYSNQPQHF.

As for this clonotype: This may be a read error: a much more frequent sequence differs by one nucleotide. The chain is built from TRBV12-3 or TRBV12-4 and TRBJ2-7, with D uncertain. With 4 bases removed from V and 6 bases from J, the gap between germline ends came to 10 bases. The CDR3 is made up of 12 amino acids. The CDR3 protein is CASSSVRCEQYF. CDR3 sequence (DNA): TGTGCCAGCAGTTCCGTCAGGTGCGAGCAGTACTTC.

As for this clonotype: A much larger clone sits a single nucleotide away, making a read error possible. The gene calls are TRBV6-5 and TRBJ2-7; a weak D match, TRBD1 (8 bases). The germline V and J ends were trimmed by 11 bases and 5 bases, with 16 bases remaining between them. Germline V gene data show CDR1 as MNHEY and CDR2 as SVGAGI. CDR3 length: 12 amino acids. The CDR3 DNA follows: TGTGCCGTAAACAGGGGGGGCAACGAGCAGTACTTC. Protein product: CAVNRGGNEQYF.

The chain carries TRBV5-1 and TRBJ2-7, with D tentatively TRBD2 (5 bases). Germline V lookup: CDR1 SGHRS, CDR2 YFSETQ. Trimming took 4 bases from V and 3 from J, leaving 20 bases between them. The CDR3 extends over 16 amino acids. The CDR3 loop is CASSPVPGITNYEQYF. As DNA, the CDR3 is TGCGCCAGCAGCCCAGTGCCCGGGATCACAAACTACGAGCAGTACTTC. Drawing the rest from reference TRBV5-1 and TRBJ2-7, the complete variable domain is KAGVTQTPRYLIKTRGQQVTLSCSPISGHRSVSWYQQTPGQGLQFLFEYFSETQRNKGNFPGRFSGRQFSNSRSEMNVSTLELGDSALYLCASSPVPGITNYEQYFGPGTRLTVT.

The chain recombines TRBV7-9 with TRBJ2-5; unclear D gene. Germline CDR1 reads SEHNR; CDR2 reads FQNEAQ (reference sequence). V was clipped by 1 base and J by 5 bases, with 14 bases between them. The CDR3 sequence is 15 residues long. In DNA, the CDR3 is TGTGCCAGCAGCTTAGGAGAGCTGGGAATGGAGACCCAGTACTTC. This translates into CASSLGELGMETQYF.

V and J are TRBV20-1 and TRBJ2-7; TRBD1 might be the D (6 bases). CDR3 length: 15 amino acids. Germline CDR1 and CDR2: DFQATT and SNEGSKA (reference sequence). V dropped 4 bases and J dropped 3 bases, with 19 bases sitting between them. CDR3 loop: CSANPAHRDDYEQYF. The DNA of the CDR3 is TGCAGTGCTAATCCAGCCCACAGGGACGACTACGAGCAGTACTTC.

The V gene is TRBV5-6, the J gene TRBJ2-7; D ambiguous. Germline CDR1 reads SGHDT; CDR2 reads YYEEEE. Trimming took off 2 bases at V and 5 bases at J, with 11 bases between the two ends. The CDR3 sequence is 13 residues long. The CDR3 reads CASSFWLIDEQYF. The CDR3 DNA follows: TGTGCCAGCAGCTTCTGGCTTATTGACGAGCAGTACTTC.

The J gene is TRBJ1-5, the V gene TRBV7-2; D is perhaps TRBD1 (5 bases). Germline V CDR1 and CDR2: SGHTA, FQGNSA. The germline V and J ends were trimmed by 1 base and 5 bases, with 12 bases remaining between them. There are 15 residues in the CDR3. This CDR3 is CASSLEWGHDQPQHF. CDR3 coding DNA: TGTGCCAGCAGCTTAGAATGGGGCCACGATCAGCCCCAGCATTTT. The full variable domain, completed using reference TRBV7-2 and TRBJ1-5, is GAGVSQSPSNKVTEKGKDVELRCDPISGHTALYWYRQSLGQGLEFLIYFQGNSAPDKSGLPSDRFSAERTGGSVSTLTIQRTQQEDSAVYLCASSLEWGHDQPQHFGDGTRLSIL.

The chain joins TRBV5-5 to TRBJ2-7; 9 nucleotides line up with TRBD2. CDR3 length: 13 residues. J gave up 6 bases and V 4 bases, and 5 bases lay outside the gene matches. The germline V gene has CDR1 SGHKS and CDR2 YYEKEE (reference sequence). CDR3: CASSAGLAFEQYF. For the CDR3, the DNA is TGTGCCAGCAGCGCCGGACTAGCGTTCGAGCAGTACTTC.

The chain links TRBV7-2 to TRBJ2-7; D call uncertain. The CDR3 spans 14 residues. In germline, CDR1 is SGHTA, CDR2 FQGNSA. The V and J ends lost 2 bases and 0 bases respectively, with 8 bases between them. CDR3 amino acids: CASSLYGSSYEQYF. DNA for the CDR3: TGTGCCAGCAGCTTATACGGAAGCTCCTACGAGCAGTACTTC.

This clonotype has just one count. This sequence joins TRBV2 and TRBJ1-3, with 7 bases lining up with TRBD1. V dropped 6 bases and J dropped 4; count of bases not matched to a gene: 9. CDR1 is SNHLY and CDR2 is FYNNEI in the germline V gene. This CDR3 region has 15 residues. CDR3 amino acids: CASSLRQGGGNTIYF. DNA for the CDR3: TGTGCCAGCAGCCTAAGACAGGGTGGAGGAAACACCATATATTTT.

Points on this clonotype: A much larger clonotype is one base distant, so this may be a read error. This rearrangement joins TRBV20-1 to TRBJ2-7, with 12 bases matching TRBD1. The V and J ends lost 3 bases and 5 bases, in that order; junction bases with no gene match: 5. The CDR3 is 14 amino acids. CDR1 and CDR2 from the germline V gene are DFQATT and SNEGSKA (reference sequence). In DNA form, the CDR3 reads TGCAGTGCTAGTCCGGGACAGGGGGCCGACGAGCAGTACTTC. Translated, it gives CSASPGQGADEQYF.

This clonotype came up once. The gene calls are TRBV3-1 and TRBJ2-3, with 7 bases aligning to TRBD1. The CDR3 extends over 13 amino acids. Per germline, CDR1 LGHDT and CDR2 YNNKEL (reference sequence). Unmatched junction bases numbered 3, after V lost 4 bases and J lost 5 bases. The chain's CDR3 is CASSRTGEDTQYF. CDR3 coding DNA: TGTGCCAGCAGCCGAACAGGGGAAGATACGCAGTATTTT.

This clonotype was seen only once. The rearrangement joins TRBV4-3 to TRBJ2-7; 7 bases are a match to TRBD1. Germline V gene data show CDR1 as LGHNA and CDR2 as YSLEER. V gave up 3 bases and J gave up 3 bases; unmatched junction bases: 2. There are 13 residues in the CDR3. The chain's CDR3 is CASSQTGYYEQYF. The CDR3 nucleotides read TGCGCCAGCAGCCAGACAGGGTACTACGAGCAGTACTTC.

This clonotype was counted once. The V call is TRBV7-7, the J call TRBJ2-5; D is unclear. The CDR3 is 12 residues long. Trimming stripped 5 bases from V and 5 bases from J, with 9 bases between. Germline CDR1 SSHAT, CDR2 FNYEAQ (reference sequence). The CDR3 sequence is CASSSDGETQYF. The CDR3 DNA follows: TGTGCCAGCAGCAGCGATGGGGAGACCCAGTACTTC.